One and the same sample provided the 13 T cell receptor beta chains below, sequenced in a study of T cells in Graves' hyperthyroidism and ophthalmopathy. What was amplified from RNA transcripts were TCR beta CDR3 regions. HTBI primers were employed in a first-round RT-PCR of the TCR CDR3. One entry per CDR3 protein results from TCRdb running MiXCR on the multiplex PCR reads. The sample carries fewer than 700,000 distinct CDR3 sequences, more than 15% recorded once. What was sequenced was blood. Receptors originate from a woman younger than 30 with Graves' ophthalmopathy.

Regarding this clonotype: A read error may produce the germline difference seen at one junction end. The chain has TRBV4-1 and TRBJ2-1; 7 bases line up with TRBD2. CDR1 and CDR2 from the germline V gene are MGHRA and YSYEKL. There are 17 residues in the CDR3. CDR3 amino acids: CASSQDGTSDGRNKQFF. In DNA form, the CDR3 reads TGCGCCAGCAGCCAAGATGGAACTAGCGATGGACGCAATAAGCAGTTCTTC.

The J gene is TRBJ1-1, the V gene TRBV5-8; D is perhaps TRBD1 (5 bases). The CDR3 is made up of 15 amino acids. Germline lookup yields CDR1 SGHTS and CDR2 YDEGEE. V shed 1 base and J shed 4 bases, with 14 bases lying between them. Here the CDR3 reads CASSLSRQLGTEAFF. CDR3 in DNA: TGTGCCAGCAGCTTGAGTCGACAGTTAGGCACTGAAGCTTTCTTT. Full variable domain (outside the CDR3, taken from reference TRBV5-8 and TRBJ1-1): EAGVTQSPTHLIKTRGQQATLRCSPISGHTSVYWYQQALGLGLQFLLWYDEGEERNRGNFPPRFSGRQFPNYSSELNVNALELEDSALYLCASSLSRQLGTEAFFGQGTRLTVV.

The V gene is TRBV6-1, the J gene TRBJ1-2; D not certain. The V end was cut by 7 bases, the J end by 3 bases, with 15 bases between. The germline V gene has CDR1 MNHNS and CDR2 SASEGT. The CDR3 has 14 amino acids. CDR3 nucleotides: TGTGCCAGCACCCTCCCCCGGGTCGACTATGGCTACACCTTC. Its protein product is CASTLPRVDYGYTF.

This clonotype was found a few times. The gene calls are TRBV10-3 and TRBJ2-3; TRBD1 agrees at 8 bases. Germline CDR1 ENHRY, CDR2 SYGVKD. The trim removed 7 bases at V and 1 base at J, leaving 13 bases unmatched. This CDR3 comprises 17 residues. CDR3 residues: CAIKRQGTIVGTDTQYF. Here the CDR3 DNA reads TGTGCCATCAAGAGACAGGGGACAATCGTGGGCACAGATACGCAGTATTTT.

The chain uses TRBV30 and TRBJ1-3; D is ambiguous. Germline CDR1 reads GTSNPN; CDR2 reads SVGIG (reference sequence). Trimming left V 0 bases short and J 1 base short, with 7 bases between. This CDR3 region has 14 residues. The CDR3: CAWSVRASGNTIYF. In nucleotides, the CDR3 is TGTGCCTGGAGTGTACGAGCTTCTGGAAACACCATATATTTT.

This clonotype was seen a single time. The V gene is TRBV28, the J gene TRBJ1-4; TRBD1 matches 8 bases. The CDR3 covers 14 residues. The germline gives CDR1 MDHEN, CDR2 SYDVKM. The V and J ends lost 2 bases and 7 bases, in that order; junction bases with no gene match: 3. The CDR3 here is CASSLAGGGEKLFF. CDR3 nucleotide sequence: TGTGCCAGCAGTTTAGCAGGGGGCGGTGAAAAACTGTTTTTT. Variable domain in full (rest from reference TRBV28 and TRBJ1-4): DVKVTQSSRYLVKRTGEKVFLECVQDMDHENMFWYRQDPGLGLRLIYFSYDVKMKEKGDIPEGYSVSREKKERFSLILESASTNQTSMYLCASSLAGGGEKLFFGSGTQLSVL.

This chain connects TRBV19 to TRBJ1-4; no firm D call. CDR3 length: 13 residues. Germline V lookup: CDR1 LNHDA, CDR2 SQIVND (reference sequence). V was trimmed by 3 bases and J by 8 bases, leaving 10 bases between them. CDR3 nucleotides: TGTGCCAGTAGTATTCGCGGGGAGGAAAAACTGTTTTTT. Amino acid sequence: CASSIRGEEKLFF.

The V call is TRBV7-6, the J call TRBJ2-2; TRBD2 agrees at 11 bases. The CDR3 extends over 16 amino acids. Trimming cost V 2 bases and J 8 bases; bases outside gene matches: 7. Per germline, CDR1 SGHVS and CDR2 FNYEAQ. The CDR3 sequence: CASSLRGTSGIGELFF. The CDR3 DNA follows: TGTGCCAGCAGCTTAAGGGGGACTAGCGGAATAGGGGAGCTGTTTTTT.

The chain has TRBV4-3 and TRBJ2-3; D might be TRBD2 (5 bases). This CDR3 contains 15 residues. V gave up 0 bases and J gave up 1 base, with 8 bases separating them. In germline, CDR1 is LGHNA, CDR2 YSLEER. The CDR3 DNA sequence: TGCGCCAGCAGCCAAGATGTGCGGGGCACAGATACGCAGTATTTT. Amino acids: CASSQDVRGTDTQYF.

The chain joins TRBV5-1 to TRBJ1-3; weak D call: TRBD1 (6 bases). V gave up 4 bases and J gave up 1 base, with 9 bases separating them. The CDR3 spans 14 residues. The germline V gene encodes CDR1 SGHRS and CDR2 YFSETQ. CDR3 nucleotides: TGCGCCAGCAGCGAGAGGGGGTCTGGAAACACCATATATTTT. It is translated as CASSERGSGNTIYF.

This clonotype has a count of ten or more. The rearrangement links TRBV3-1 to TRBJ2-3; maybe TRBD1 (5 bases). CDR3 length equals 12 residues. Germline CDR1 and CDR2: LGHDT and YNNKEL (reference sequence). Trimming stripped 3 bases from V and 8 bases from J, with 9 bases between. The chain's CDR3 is CASSHGQGTQYF. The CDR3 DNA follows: TGTGCCAGCAGCCATGGGCAGGGTACGCAGTATTTT.

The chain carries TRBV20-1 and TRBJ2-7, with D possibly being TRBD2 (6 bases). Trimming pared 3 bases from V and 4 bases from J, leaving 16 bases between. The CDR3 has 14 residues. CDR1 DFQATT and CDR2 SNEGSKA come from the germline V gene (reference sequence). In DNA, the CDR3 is TGCAGTGCTAGCGAATCCGGGGGAAGGTACGAGCAGTACTTC. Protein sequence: CSASESGGRYEQYF.

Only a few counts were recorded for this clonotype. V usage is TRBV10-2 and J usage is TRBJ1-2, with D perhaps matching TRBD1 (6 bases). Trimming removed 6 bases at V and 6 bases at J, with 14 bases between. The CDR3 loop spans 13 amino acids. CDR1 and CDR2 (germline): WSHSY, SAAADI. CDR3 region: CASSLSSGDGYTF. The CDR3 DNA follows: TGCGCCAGCAGCCTTTCTTCAGGGGATGGCTACACCTTC.